One sample yielded the 27 T cell receptor beta chains listed below, sequenced in a study of shared clonotypes between healthy human individuals. Clones were sequenced by immunoSEQ multiplex PCR, and TCRdb holds only the in-frame ones, with some missing. The sample shows more than 2,000,000 clones, more than 80% of them seen only once. Specimen: naive CD4+ T cells from PBMCs. Subset denoted: CD45RA+ positively selected. The receptors come from a man younger than 35 in good health. Some clones in this sample may be carry-over from other donors' samples.

In the case of this clone: Within the sample, other DNA sequences also encode this same CDR3. CDR3 nucleotides: TGTGCCAGCAGTTTAGGGACTAGCGGGACGGAGACCCAGTACTTC. It specifies CASSLGTSGTETQYF. The rearrangement uses TRBV7-3 and TRBJ2-5, with 13 bases matching TRBD2. Trimming removed 6 bases from V and 5 bases from J; junction bases left unmatched: 6. This CDR3 spans 15 amino acids. Germline V gene data show CDR1 as SGHTA and CDR2 as FQGTGA.

On this clone: The same CDR3 is also encoded by other DNA sequences in this sample. J is TRBJ2-5 and V is TRBV4-1; D is possibly TRBD2 (5 bases). Per germline, CDR1 MGHRA and CDR2 YSYEKL. V gave up 4 bases and J gave up 2 bases, with 8 bases separating them. This CDR3 has 13 residues. CDR3 sequence reads: CASSPGLQETQYF. As DNA, the CDR3 is TGCGCCAGCAGCCCGGGGTTACAAGAGACCCAGTACTTC.

This rearrangement joins TRBV2 to TRBJ1-5; 9 bases agree with TRBD1. V gave up 6 bases and J gave up 6 bases; unmatched junction bases: 6. CDR3 length equals 14 residues. Germline V gene lookup returns CDR1 SNHLY and CDR2 FYNNEI. The CDR3 bases are TGTGCCAGCAGGGACAGGGGTATCATTCAGCCCCAGCATTTT. This sequence encodes CASRDRGIIQPQHF.

J is TRBJ2-1 and V is TRBV5-1; D may be TRBD2 (6 bases). Germline CDR1 and CDR2: SGHRS and YFSETQ. V lost 7 bases and J 0 bases, leaving 23 bases between the germline ends. The CDR3 contains 18 residues. CDR3 amino acids: CASRLATTSPSSYNEQFF. CDR3 nucleotides: TGCGCCAGCCGGTTGGCGACAACTAGCCCCAGCTCCTACAATGAGCAGTTCTTC. The full variable domain, its missing parts supplied by reference TRBV5-1 and TRBJ2-1, is KAGVTQTPRYLIKTRGQQVTLSCSPISGHRSVSWYQQTPGQGLQFLFEYFSETQRNKGNFPGRFSGRQFSNSRSEMNVSTLELGDSALYLCASRLATTSPSSYNEQFFGPGTRLTVL.

The rearrangement uses TRBV7-9 and TRBJ2-1; 7 bases map to TRBD2. This CDR3 spans 17 amino acids. CDR1 and CDR2 (germline): SEHNR, FQNEAQ (reference sequence). V lost 4 bases to trimming and J lost 0 bases; unmatched junction nucleotides: 9. The CDR3 loop reads CASSYSLAVSSYNEQFF. The CDR3, as DNA: TGTGCCAGCAGCTATTCTCTAGCGGTCAGCTCCTACAATGAGCAGTTCTTC.

Concerning this clone: The sample carries other DNA sequences with the same CDR3. This chain links TRBV5-1 with TRBJ2-5, with D possibly TRBD1 on 6 matching bases. Germline assignment: CDR1 SGHRS and CDR2 YFSETQ. The CDR3 length is 15 residues. Trimming stripped 0 bases from V and 2 bases from J, with 11 bases between. This CDR3 reads CASSLAPGQQETQYF. The CDR3 DNA reads as TGCGCCAGCAGCTTGGCGCCCGGACAGCAAGAGACCCAGTACTTC.

This clone was seen once. The rearrangement links TRBV2 to TRBJ1-1; 9 nucleotides align to TRBD1. Germline CDR1 SNHLY, CDR2 FYNNEI. V shed 8 bases, J shed 8 bases, and the junction held 9 bases outside the gene matches. The CDR3 runs 13 residues. CDR3 coding DNA: TGTGCCAGCCGAGGGACAGGGCTGGACGAAGCTTTCTTT. Its translation is CASRGTGLDEAFF.

This sequence joins TRBV12-5 and TRBJ2-5; D is undetermined. This CDR3 has 12 amino acids. Trimming removed 5 bases from V and 5 bases from J, with 9 bases in between. Germline values: CDR1 LGHNT, CDR2 FRNRAP. The CDR3 sequence is CASGPNLETQYF. DNA for the CDR3: TGTGCTAGTGGTCCAAATCTCGAGACCCAGTACTTC.

The rearrangement links TRBV5-4 to TRBJ2-1; no firm D call. CDR1 and CDR2 (germline): SGHNT, YYREEE (reference sequence). This CDR3 has 16 amino acids. The ends were cut back, 3 bases at V and 8 bases at J, with 21 bases in the middle. The CDR3 DNA sequence: TGTGCCAGCAGCTCCGGTCTTGACCTCTCGGCGGATGAGCAGTTCTTC. Translation: CASSSGLDLSADEQFF. Looking up the rest from reference TRBV5-4 and TRBJ2-1 gives the full variable domain: ETGVTQSPTHLIKTRGQQVTLRCSSQSGHNTVSWYQQALGQGPQFIFQYYREEENGRGNFPPRFSGLQFPNYSSELNVNALELDDSALYLCASSSGLDLSADEQFFGPGTRLTVL.

V gene TRBV5-4 combines with J gene TRBJ1-2; maybe TRBD1 (5 bases). V lost 7 bases, J lost 5 bases, and 18 bases lay in between. Germline CDR1 reads SGHNT; CDR2 reads YYREEE (reference sequence). The CDR3 totals 14 residues. CDR3 loop: CASLRDQSEYGYTF. DNA for the CDR3: TGTGCCAGCCTGCGGGACCAAAGTGAATATGGCTACACCTTC.

The J gene is TRBJ1-1, the V gene TRBV5-4; 7 nucleotides agree with TRBD1. With V trimmed by 0 bases and J by 5 bases, 7 bases remained unmatched. CDR3 size: 15 residues. Germline V gives CDR1 SGHNT, CDR2 YYREEE (reference sequence). CDR3 nucleotide sequence: TGTGCCAGCAGCTTGGCCCAGGGGGTGCGGACTGAAGCTTTCTTT. Protein sequence: CASSLAQGVRTEAFF.

This sequence joins TRBV6-5 and TRBJ1-1, with 9 bases fitting TRBD1. Germline CDR1 and CDR2: MNHEY and SVGAGI. With V trimmed by 10 bases and J by 6 bases, 6 bases remained unmatched. This CDR3 has 12 amino acids. The CDR3 DNA sequence: TGTGCCACCCGGGACAGGGCGGCTGAAGCTTTCTTT. Translating gives CATRDRAAEAFF.

The chain's CDR3 is CASSPKSERPFWANVLTF. The CDR3 DNA is TGTGCCAGCTCACCAAAATCCGAGAGGCCCTTCTGGGCCAACGTCCTGACTTTC. The chain links TRBV18 to TRBJ2-6; D gene ambiguous. From germline, CDR1 is KGHSH and CDR2 LQKENI. This CDR3 is 18 amino acids long. Between the trimmed V and J ends, which lost 2 bases and 5 bases, there was a span of 19 bases.

The rearrangement joins TRBV20-1 to TRBJ2-7; D unresolved. Germline CDR1 is DFQATT and CDR2 is SNEGSKA (reference sequence). CDR3 length: 11 amino acids. The DNA for the CDR3 is TGCAGCCCCAAGGGTCCCAGCGAGCAGTACTTC. It is translated as CSPKGPSEQYF.

In its sample, this clone was seen once. The chain links TRBV28 to TRBJ1-3, with a possible D match to TRBD1 (6 bases). Per germline, CDR1 MDHEN and CDR2 SYDVKM. V shed 7 bases and J shed 7 bases, with 23 bases lying between them. The CDR3 is made up of 16 amino acids. CDR3: CASNGGGAIQGNTIYF. The CDR3 DNA reads as TGTGCCAGCAACGGCGGGGGCGCAATTCAAGGGAACACCATATATTTT.

As regards this clone: Other DNA variants within this sample encode the same CDR3. This CDR3 reads CASSLAGSYGYTF. Written as DNA, the CDR3 is TGCGCCAGCAGCTTGGCCGGCAGTTATGGCTACACCTTC. The genes are TRBV5-1 and TRBJ1-2; D is unresolved. The CDR3 is made up of 13 amino acids. Germline V gene data show CDR1 as SGHRS and CDR2 as YFSETQ. V lost 0 bases, J lost 5 bases, and 8 bases lay in between.

The chain recombines TRBV28 with TRBJ1-5; TRBD1 agrees at 12 bases. The CDR3 sequence is 17 residues long. Trimming removed 6 bases from V and 2 bases from J; junction bases left unmatched: 8. Germline values: CDR1 MDHEN, CDR2 SYDVKM. DNA of the CDR3: TGTGCCAGCAGCTCCGGGACAGGGGGCTGGGGCAATCAGCCCCAGCATTTT. It encodes CASSSGTGGWGNQPQHF. Drawing the rest from reference TRBV28 and TRBJ1-5, the complete variable domain is DVKVTQSSRYLVKRTGEKVFLECVQDMDHENMFWYRQDPGLGLRLIYFSYDVKMKEKGDIPEGYSVSREKKERFSLILESASTNQTSMYLCASSSGTGGWGNQPQHFGDGTRLSIL.

This clone was counted between two and nine times. Additional DNA sequences in this sample encode the identical CDR3. The V call is TRBV29-1, the J call TRBJ2-5, with 8 bases identical to TRBD1. This CDR3 comprises 12 residues. Looked up from germline, CDR1 is SQVTM and CDR2 is ANQGSEA. The trim removed 7 bases at V and 1 base at J, leaving 2 bases unmatched. The CDR3 sequence: CSAGQGQETQYF. CDR3 sequence (DNA): TGCAGCGCCGGACAGGGCCAAGAGACCCAGTACTTC.

The genes are TRBV4-1 and TRBJ2-2; the match to TRBD2 covers 8 bases. V shed 2 bases, J shed 4 bases, and the junction held 9 bases outside the gene matches. This CDR3 is built from 17 residues. In germline, CDR1 is MGHRA, CDR2 YSYEKL. The CDR3 DNA is TGCGCCAGCAGCCAAAAAGCCCGGGGGGGACCCACCGGGGAGCTGTTTTTT. Amino acid sequence: CASSQKARGGPTGELFF.

The V and J genes are TRBV11-2 and TRBJ2-4; 8 bases are a match to TRBD1. This CDR3 spans 11 amino acids. J was trimmed by 13 bases and V by 4 bases; bases with no gene match: 3. CDR1 and CDR2 from the germline V gene are SGHAT and FQNNGV. The CDR3 region has the DNA TGTGCCAGCAGCTCCGGGACAGGACAGTACTTC. This gives the protein CASSSGTGQYF.

This clone showed up just a few times. The chain employs TRBV9 and TRBJ1-1, with unresolved D. Germline values: CDR1 SGDLS, CDR2 YYNGEE. V lost 0 bases to trimming and J lost 0 bases, with 9 bases between them. The CDR3 sequence is 15 residues long. The CDR3 region has the DNA TGTGCCAGCAGCGTAGTTCACGCGCTGAACACTGAAGCTTTCTTT. Its protein product is CASSVVHALNTEAFF. Looking up the rest from reference TRBV9 and TRBJ1-1 gives the full variable domain: DSGVTQTPKHLITATGQRVTLRCSPRSGDLSVYWYQQSLDQGLQFLIQYYNGEERAKGNILERFSAQQFPDLHSELNLSSLELGDSALYFCASSVVHALNTEAFFGQGTRLTVV.

J is TRBJ2-2 and V is TRBV6-6; 7 bases align to TRBD2. V shed 4 bases and J 3 bases; nucleotides not matched to a gene: 2. CDR1 and CDR2 (germline): MNHNY, SVGAGI (reference sequence). The CDR3 is made up of 14 amino acids. CDR3 region: CASSSGRDTGELFF. CDR3 sequence (DNA): TGTGCCAGCAGTTCGGGGAGGGACACCGGGGAGCTGTTTTTT.

In regard to this clone: Other DNA sequences in the same sample also yield this CDR3. The rearrangement uses TRBV5-1 and TRBJ2-1, with 15 bases lining up with TRBD2. J was trimmed by 7 bases and V by 4 bases; bases with no gene match: 3. Germline CDR1 and CDR2: SGHRS and YFSETQ. The CDR3 loop spans 15 amino acids. The CDR3 nucleotides are TGCGCCAGCAGCGAGGGACTAGCGGGAGGAAATGAGCAGTTCTTC. It codes for CASSEGLAGGNEQFF. Filled out from reference TRBV5-1 and TRBJ2-1, the complete variable domain reads KAGVTQTPRYLIKTRGQQVTLSCSPISGHRSVSWYQQTPGQGLQFLFEYFSETQRNKGNFPGRFSGRQFSNSRSEMNVSTLELGDSALYLCASSEGLAGGNEQFFGPGTRLTVL.

There are a few counts of this clone. Other DNA sequences in the sample encode the same CDR3. CDR3 DNA sequence: TGTGCCAGCAGCGGGGACAGAGGCCAGCCCCAGCATTTT. It encodes CASSGDRGQPQHF. The V gene is TRBV2, the J gene TRBJ1-5; 7 bases agree with TRBD1. This CDR3 comprises 13 residues. With V trimmed by 6 bases and J by 7 bases, 6 bases remained unmatched. Germline assignment: CDR1 SNHLY and CDR2 FYNNEI.

This chain uses TRBV27 with TRBJ1-2; 8 bases are a match to TRBD1. Trimming at V came to 0 bases and at J to 4 bases, leaving 13 bases not matched to a gene. CDR1 and CDR2 (germline): MNHEY, SMNVEV (reference sequence). The CDR3 runs to 18 residues. The CDR3 loop is CASSLSIRGQVPPYGYTF. CDR3 bases: TGTGCCAGCAGTTTATCGATAAGGGGACAGGTCCCACCCTATGGCTACACCTTC.

V and J are TRBV2 and TRBJ1-1; no clear D. The CDR3 has 13 residues. V lost 7 bases and J lost 3, with 12 bases in between. Germline-derived CDR1 and CDR2 are SNHLY and FYNNEI. CDR3 DNA: TGTGCCAGCACCGGTGGGCGCGACACTGAAGCTTTCTTT. Its translation: CASTGGRDTEAFF. Full variable domain (rest looked up from reference TRBV2 and TRBJ1-1): EPEVTQTPSHQVTQMGQEVILRCVPISNHLYFYWYRQILGQKVEFLVSFYNNEISEKSEIFDDQFSVERPDGSNFTLKIRSTKLEDSAMYFCASTGGRDTEAFFGQGTRLTVV.

The chain has TRBV2 and TRBJ1-5, with no clear D. Trimming shortened V by 7 bases and J by 1 base, and 11 bases separated the two germline ends. CDR1 is SNHLY, CDR2 FYNNEI, per germline. The length of the CDR3 is 14 residues. As DNA, the CDR3 is TGTGCCAGCACCTGGACGGTGAGCAATCAGCCCCAGCATTTT. It specifies CASTWTVSNQPQHF.